This T cell receptor beta chain was found in a study of chemoradiotherapy in HPV16-positive cancers. Notes on the study in general: Functional assays defining HPV-specific T cells used only a couple of HPV16-positive patients. Non-HPV-specific T cells did not expand in tumors during treatment, whereas candidate HPV-specific clones and E7-related motifs did. Better recurrence-free survival went with HPV-responsive T-cell expansion in HPV16-positive patients.

Trimming removed 4 bases from V and 4 bases from J, with 18 bases in between. The CDR3 length is 16 residues. Germline lookup yields CDR1 SGHVS and CDR2 FQNEAQ. Comment on this clone: Antigen unknown.

The assay was immunoSEQ multiplex PCR, and TCRdb's table has in-frame clones only and misses some. The data show roughly 21,000 clones, with around 87% seen just once and more than 2% held by the top ten. Repertoires were sampled repeatedly during chemoradiotherapy. This sequence was found in a human donor with HPV-associated anogenital cancer. The V gene is TRBV7-8, the J gene TRBJ2-3; tentatively, D is TRBD1 or TRBD2 (5 bases each). The sample consisted of blood, taken from a patient who underwent chemoradiotherapy. The CDR3 sequence is CASSYTLSGGPDTQYF. The CDR3, as DNA: TGTGCCAGCAGCTATACCCTCTCTGGGGGACCAGATACGCAGTATTTT.